This TCR beta chain derives from a study of T cell repertoires in cytomegalovirus infection. This clonotype was recorded at least ten times. What it recognizes is unknown. TCRdb called the reads again in MiXCR, with one record for every CDR3 protein. This table holds under 150,000 distinct CDR3 sequences, 30% found once. The sample consisted of CD8+ T cells from cultured PBMCs, taken from culture after CMV antigen stimulation. This clonotype was obtained from a human donor in good health (CMV status not recorded). Some clones in this sample may be carry-over from other donors' samples.

The CDR3 coding sequence is TGCAGTGCAGCAAAGTTGAACACTGAAGCTTTCTTT. Amino acids: CSAAKLNTEAFF. This chain joins TRBV20-1 and TRBJ1-1; no firm D call. This CDR3 has 12 amino acids. The V end lost 6 bases, the J end lost 0 bases, and 8 bases lay between the germline ends. The V gene's germline CDR1 is DFQATT and CDR2 SNEGSKA (reference sequence).